The 12 T cell receptor beta chains presented below share a single source sample, sequenced in a study of PD-1 blockade in classical Hodgkin lymphoma. The table came from immunoSEQ multiplex PCR; TCRdb's copy has only in-frame clones and leaves some out. Of around 50,000 clones in the sample, about 80% are singletons; the top ten hold more than 10%. Time point denoted: cycle 4 day 1 (C4D1), after less than 7 weeks of nivolumab. Relapse after autologous stem cell transplantation occurred in every patient, and brentuximab vedotin exposure varied. Sample: peripheral blood mononuclear cells (PBMCs), taken before the fourth cycle of nivolumab. The source is a human donor with classical Hodgkin lymphoma.

J is TRBJ2-5 and V is TRBV9; unclear D gene. The V gene's germline CDR1 is SGDLS and CDR2 YYNGEE. CDR3 size: 16 residues. Trimming left V 7 bases short and J 3 bases short, with 22 bases between. The CDR3 sequence: CASGSRGAPLEETQYF. In DNA form, the CDR3 reads TGTGCCAGCGGATCTCGTGGAGCGCCACTCGAAGAGACCCAGTACTTC.

This clone was seen more than once but under ten times. CDR3 coding DNA: TGTGCCAGCATGAGGGGGCTAGACACTGAAGCTTTCTTT. Its protein is CASMRGLDTEAFF. The chain couples TRBV6-1 to TRBJ1-1; 7 bases agree with TRBD1. The V segment lost 7 bases and the J segment 3 bases; nucleotides outside the gene matches: 5. Germline lookup yields CDR1 MNHNS and CDR2 SASEGT. The CDR3 has 13 residues.

The chain has TRBV5-1 and TRBJ2-5, with 7 bases lining up with TRBD2. The CDR3 is made up of 13 amino acids. The germline V gene encodes CDR1 SGHRS and CDR2 YFSETQ. Trimming cost V 7 bases and J 4 bases; bases outside gene matches: 7. For the CDR3, the DNA is TGCGCCAGCTCTGGACTAGTTGGAGAGACCCAGTACTTC. This encodes CASSGLVGETQYF.

V gene TRBV11-2 combines with J gene TRBJ2-5; TRBD2 matches 12 bases. The trim removed 2 bases at V and 5 bases at J, leaving 15 bases unmatched. CDR1 SGHAT and CDR2 FQNNGV come from the germline V gene. The CDR3 sequence is 19 residues long. The CDR3 coding sequence is TGTGCCAGCAGCTTACCCTCGACTAGCGGGAGCGGGGGTAGGGAGACCCAGTACTTC. Amino acid sequence: CASSLPSTSGSGGRETQYF.

The genes are TRBV7-9 and TRBJ2-1; 10 nucleotides line up with TRBD2. This CDR3 has 17 residues. Germline lookup yields CDR1 SEHNR and CDR2 FQNEAQ (reference sequence). V was clipped by 1 base and J by 4 bases; unmatched bases: 7. The CDR3 DNA reads as TGTGCCAGCAGCTTAGTGGGACTAGCGAGAAAATACAATGAGCAGTTCTTC. Translated: CASSLVGLARKYNEQFF.

V and J are TRBV7-3 and TRBJ2-7; 7 bases align to TRBD2. The CDR3 contains 15 residues. Germline CDR1 and CDR2: SGHTA and FQGTGA. After removal of 5 bases from V and 1 base from J, the junction contained 8 bases not matched to a gene. CDR3 protein: CASSLNGLGSYEQYF. The CDR3 DNA reads TGTGCCAGCAGCCTCAACGGACTAGGATCCTACGAGCAGTACTTC.

The chain carries TRBV28 and TRBJ2-7; D gene ambiguous. CDR3 length equals 13 residues. The ends were cut back, 6 bases at V and 6 bases at J, with 15 bases in the middle. Germline CDR1 MDHEN, CDR2 SYDVKM. CDR3 sequence (DNA): TGTGCCAGCAGCCGGGCACCGAAGGGCGAGCAGTACTTC. Its protein product is CASSRAPKGEQYF. The variable domain in full, completed from reference TRBV28 and TRBJ2-7, reads DVKVTQSSRYLVKRTGEKVFLECVQDMDHENMFWYRQDPGLGLRLIYFSYDVKMKEKGDIPEGYSVSREKKERFSLILESASTNQTSMYLCASSRAPKGEQYFGPGTRLTVT.

The chain links TRBV28 to TRBJ2-5, with D hard to call. V was shortened by 0 bases and J by 4 bases, with 18 bases between the two germline ends. Germline V CDR1 and CDR2: MDHEN, SYDVKM. This CDR3 region has 17 residues. The CDR3 sequence: CASSLWTLEAKPETQYF. As DNA, the CDR3 is TGTGCCAGCAGTTTATGGACCTTAGAGGCAAAGCCAGAGACCCAGTACTTC.

In regard to this clone: At one end the junction does not follow the germline gene, possibly because of a read error. The V call is TRBV9, the J call TRBJ2-1; no clear D. There are 14 residues in the CDR3. Germline CDR1 is SGDLS and CDR2 is YYNGEE. The CDR3 protein is CASSPRQTYNEQFF. The CDR3 nucleotides read TGCGCCAGCAGCCCCCGCCAGACTTACAATGAGCAGTTCTTC. The full variable domain, in which reference TRBV9 and TRBJ2-1 provide the parts outside the CDR3, is DSGVTQTPKHLITATGQRVTLRCSPRSGDLSVYWYQQSLDQGLQFLIQYYNGEERAKGNILERFSAQQFPDLHSELNLSSLELGDSALYFCASSPRQTYNEQFFGPGTRLTVL.

For this clone: This sample includes further DNA sequences coding for the same CDR3. The chain joins TRBV28 to TRBJ2-3, with TRBD1 matching 8 bases. The CDR3 totals 15 residues. Germline V gives CDR1 MDHEN, CDR2 SYDVKM. Trimming at V came to 6 bases and at J to 4 bases, leaving 9 bases not matched to a gene. In nucleotides, the CDR3 is TGTGCCAGCAGCTCAGGGGGCGAGGGGTCAGATACGCAGTATTTT. Protein product: CASSSGGEGSDTQYF.

The CDR3 DNA reads TGTGCCAGTAGTATCCCCGGTGAGGGGATCTACGAGCAGTACTTC. This codes for CASSIPGEGIYEQYF. The J gene is TRBJ2-7, the V gene TRBV19; D possibly matches TRBD1 or TRBD2 (5 bases each). Trimming stripped 3 bases from V and 3 bases from J, with 15 bases between. Germline V gene data show CDR1 as LNHDA and CDR2 as SQIVND (reference sequence). The CDR3 is made up of 15 amino acids.

This clone is labeled medium-sized. This sequence joins TRBV28 and TRBJ2-1; D gene uncertain. The CDR3 has 11 residues. Between the trimmed V and J ends, which lost 5 bases and 5 bases, there was a span of 4 bases. Germline V CDR1 and CDR2: MDHEN, SYDVKM. The CDR3 DNA sequence: TGTGCCAGCAGTCCCCACAATGAGCAGTTCTTC. Protein: CASSPHNEQFF.